The present entry profiles one TCR beta chain with its context. This CDR3 comprises 15 residues. The germline V and J ends were trimmed by 4 bases and 0 bases, with 10 bases remaining between them. From germline, CDR1 is MNHNY and CDR2 SVGAGI (reference sequence). The data are from a study of radiation and T cells in renal cell carcinoma. The assay was immunoSEQ multiplex PCR, and TCRdb's table has in-frame clones only and misses some. In the table there are 60,000 to 75,000 clones, more than 60% of which are singletons. Time point described: blood 4 weeks post-SBRT, at nephrectomy. Treatment here: 15 Gy SBRT to primary tumor, nephrectomy 4 weeks later.

Material: blood, obtained from a patient whose treatment included radiotherapy and nephrectomy. The clonotype originates from a man between 60 and 75 years old with renal cell carcinoma. The chain recombines TRBV6-6 with TRBJ1-5, with D perhaps TRBD1 (5 bases). In DNA, the CDR3 is TGTGCCAGCAGTTCGGTCGGGGGTAGCAATCAGCCCCAGCATTTT. This codes for CASSSVGGSNQPQHF.